These 27 T cell receptor beta chains share one sample of origin, sequenced in a study of blood T cells in healthy people across ages. The second PCR ran roughly 6 to 11 cycles with a sample-barcoded 5' primer and J-beta primers. MiXCR, run by TCRdb on the 5' RACE reads, gives a single entry per CDR3 protein. The data contain hundreds of thousands of distinct CDR3 sequences, 58% of them singletons. The source material was blood. The receptors stem from a man in his thirties or forties in good health.

There are a few counts of this clonotype. The chain has TRBV6-5 and TRBJ2-3, with 10 bases identical to TRBD1. Germline CDR1 reads MNHEY; CDR2 reads SVGAGI. With V trimmed by 7 bases and J by 3 bases, 4 bases remained unmatched. CDR3 length equals 14 residues. Here the CDR3 reads CASKRTGGTDTQYF. For the CDR3, the DNA is TGTGCCAGCAAACGGACAGGGGGTACAGATACGCAGTATTTT.

The V gene is TRBV6-6, the J gene TRBJ2-1; TRBD2 agrees at 9 bases. The ends lost 7 bases at V and 13 bases at J; junction bases unmatched: 11. The CDR3 consists of 13 residues. Per germline, CDR1 MNHNY and CDR2 SVGAGI (reference sequence). This chain's CDR3 is CASTLSLAGLQFF. DNA of the CDR3: TGTGCCAGCACCCTTTCTCTAGCGGGACTACAGTTCTTC.

Here the CDR3 reads CASSSILAGVLSVDTQYF. The CDR3 region has the DNA TGTGCCAGTAGTAGCATACTAGCGGGAGTGTTGAGTGTGGATACGCAGTATTTT. The chain links TRBV19 to TRBJ2-3, with TRBD2 identical over 11 bases. Per germline, CDR1 LNHDA and CDR2 SQIVND (reference sequence). Trimming cost V 4 bases and J 6 bases; bases outside gene matches: 15. This CDR3 is 18 amino acids long.

The chain carries TRBV12-3 or TRBV12-4 and TRBJ2-7; D is unresolved. V gave up 3 bases and J gave up 6 bases, with 12 bases separating them. The CDR3 sequence is 13 residues long. This CDR3 reads CASSFLGGFEQYF. CDR3 coding DNA: TGTGCCAGCAGTTTTCTCGGTGGTTTCGAGCAGTACTTC.

The chain combines TRBV6-5 with TRBJ2-1; the match to TRBD2 covers 9 bases. V shed 7 bases and J 6 bases; nucleotides not matched to a gene: 7. Germline CDR1 and CDR2: MNHEY and SVGAGI. The CDR3 contains 14 residues. CDR3 DNA sequence: TGTGCCAGCAACCCACTAGCGGGTAGCAATGAGCAGTTCTTC. Encoded protein: CASNPLAGSNEQFF.

This clonotype has just a few counts. The chain recombines TRBV4-3 with TRBJ2-7; 10 bases agree with TRBD2. The germline gives CDR1 LGHNA, CDR2 YSLEER. The CDR3 spans 17 residues. J was trimmed by 3 bases and V by 6 bases; bases with no gene match: 14. The CDR3 region has the DNA TGCGCCAGCAGTCAGGACACTAGCGGGAAAACGGTCTACGAGCAGTACTTC. This codes for CASSQDTSGKTVYEQYF.

The V and J genes are TRBV29-1 and TRBJ2-1; D possibly corresponds to TRBD1 (6 bases). CDR3 size: 11 residues. Trimming shortened V by 7 bases and J by 9 bases, and 13 bases separated the two germline ends. Germline assignment: CDR1 SQVTM and CDR2 ANQGSEA. For the CDR3, the DNA is TGCAGCGGCGCAGGGGCGGGTGAGCAGTTCTTC. This codes for CSGAGAGEQFF.

A remark on this clonotype: This clone may be a read error of a much larger clone one base away. The V gene is TRBV7-2, the J gene TRBJ2-7, with 9 bases matching TRBD1. Trimming took 6 bases from V and 5 from J; bases not matched to a gene: 5. CDR3 length equals 13 residues. The germline V gene encodes CDR1 SGHTA and CDR2 FQGNSA. This chain's CDR3 is CASSWDRADEQYF. Written as DNA, the CDR3 is TGTGCCAGCAGTTGGGACAGGGCTGACGAGCAGTACTTC.

The chain recombines TRBV4-3 with TRBJ2-7; D gene uncertain. This CDR3 spans 16 amino acids. Germline V gene lookup returns CDR1 LGHNA and CDR2 YSLEER. V gave up 0 bases and J gave up 7 bases, with 19 bases separating them. This CDR3 reads CASSQDFKDGRWEQYF. The CDR3 nucleotides are TGCGCCAGCAGCCAAGATTTTAAGGACGGTCGGTGGGAGCAGTACTTC.

V and J are TRBV20-1 and TRBJ2-1; the D is unclear. The CDR3 is made up of 13 amino acids. The V end was cut by 6 bases, the J end by 0 bases, with 9 bases between. CDR1 and CDR2 (germline): DFQATT, SNEGSKA (reference sequence). The CDR3 DNA reads TGCAGTGCCATCGATAGCTCCTACAATGAGCAGTTCTTC. It codes for CSAIDSSYNEQFF.

As DNA, the CDR3 is TGTGCCAGCAGTTTCGGCAGGGATTACAATGAGCAGTTCTTC. Amino acids: CASSFGRDYNEQFF. The gene calls are TRBV6-2 or TRBV6-3 and TRBJ2-1; D is possibly TRBD1 (5 bases). This CDR3 has 14 residues. Germline V lookup: CDR1 MNHEY, CDR2 SVGEGT. V lost 4 bases and J lost 4, with 11 bases in between.

The sample holds a few counts of this clonotype. The V call is TRBV30, the J call TRBJ1-2, with 9 bases that match TRBD1. The CDR3 loop spans 14 amino acids. The trim removed 3 bases at V and 7 bases at J, leaving 9 bases unmatched. Germline assignment: CDR1 GTSNPN and CDR2 SVGIG (reference sequence). CDR3 in amino acids: CAWSAGTGIGGYTF. CDR3 DNA sequence: TGTGCCTGGAGCGCCGGGACAGGGATTGGTGGCTACACCTTC. Full variable domain (outside the CDR3, taken from reference TRBV30 and TRBJ1-2): SQTIHQWPATLVQPVGSPLSLECTVEGTSNPNLYWYRQAAGRGLQLLFYSVGIGQISSEVPQNLSASRPQDRQFILSSKKLLLSDSGFYLCAWSAGTGIGGYTFGSGTRLTVV.

This clonotype appeared a few times. The chain's CDR3 is CASTDGMRQGARGYTF. The CDR3 DNA reads TGTGCCAGCACCGACGGTATGAGACAGGGGGCGCGAGGCTACACCTTC. The chain carries TRBV6-4 and TRBJ1-2; 10 bases align to TRBD1. The length of the CDR3 is 16 residues. V shed 7 bases, J shed 8 bases, and the junction held 16 bases outside the gene matches. Germline CDR1 reads MRHNA; CDR2 reads SNTAGT.

This clonotype occurred a few times. V is TRBV7-8 and J is TRBJ2-3; no definite D call. The CDR3 is 14 amino acids. Germline CDR1 SGHVS, CDR2 FQNEAQ. The V gene lost 3 bases and the J gene lost 4 bases, with 11 bases spanning the gap. The CDR3, as DNA: TGTGCCAGCAGCTTTCTGTCCCGAGCAGATACGCAGTATTTT. Encoded protein: CASSFLSRADTQYF. Combining the CDR3 with reference TRBV7-8 and TRBJ2-3 gives the whole variable domain GAGVSQSPRYKVAKRGQDVALRCDPISGHVSLFWYQQALGQGPEFLTYFQNEAQLDKSGLPSDRFFAERPEGSVSTLKIQRTQQEDSAVYLCASSFLSRADTQYFGPGTRLTVL.

This chain connects TRBV29-1 to TRBJ1-2; 11 nucleotides agree with TRBD1. This CDR3 region has 12 residues. The germline V gene encodes CDR1 SQVTM and CDR2 ANQGSEA. V trimming: 6 bases; J trimming: 8 bases; junction bases outside the gene matches: 5. The CDR3 loop is CSVGQGAQGYTF. For the CDR3, the DNA is TGCAGCGTCGGACAGGGGGCGCAAGGCTACACCTTC.

This sequence joins TRBV14 and TRBJ2-3, with D uncertain. Deletions cut 5 bases from V and 7 bases from J, with 22 bases between. Germline CDR1 is SGHDN and CDR2 is FVKESK. This CDR3 is 16 amino acids long. In DNA form, the CDR3 reads TGTGCCAGCAGCGTCCCAGGCAGTGCCGGCCCGAATACGCAGTATTTT. This sequence encodes CASSVPGSAGPNTQYF. Looking up the rest from reference TRBV14 and TRBJ2-3 gives the full variable domain: EAGVTQFPSHSVIEKGQTVTLRCDPISGHDNLYWYRRVMGKEIKFLLHFVKESKQDESGMPNNRFLAERTGGTYSTLKVQPAELEDSGVYFCASSVPGSAGPNTQYFGPGTRLTVL.

This clonotype has a count of ten or more. This rearrangement joins TRBV2 to TRBJ1-2; unclear D gene. V lost 0 bases and J lost 10, with 6 bases in between. The CDR3 has 11 amino acids. Germline assignment: CDR1 SNHLY and CDR2 FYNNEI. The CDR3 DNA reads as TGTGCCAGCAGTGAAGCGGTCTTCTACACCTTC. Translated, it gives CASSEAVFYTF.

The V call is TRBV24-1, the J call TRBJ2-3, with no clear D. Germline values: CDR1 KGHDR, CDR2 SFDVKD. CDR3 length equals 12 residues. V dropped 0 bases and J dropped 7 bases, with 4 bases sitting between them. CDR3 nucleotide sequence: TGTGCCACCAGTGATTTGGGGCATACGCAGTATTTT. It encodes CATSDLGHTQYF.

The genes are TRBV7-2 and TRBJ2-3; tentatively, D is TRBD2 (7 bases). The CDR3 loop spans 16 amino acids. Germline lookup yields CDR1 SGHTA and CDR2 FQGNSA. Trimming removed 5 bases at V and 0 bases at J, with 15 bases between. The CDR3: CASSPDGGLSTDTQYF. The CDR3 DNA reads TGTGCCAGCAGCCCCGACGGGGGGCTCAGCACAGATACGCAGTATTTT.

This clonotype was seen a single time. This chain uses TRBV7-9 with TRBJ2-5; no clear D gene. This CDR3 contains 17 residues. Germline V gene data show CDR1 as SEHNR and CDR2 as FQNEAQ (reference sequence). The V end was cut by 2 bases, the J end by 4 bases, with 20 bases between. The CDR3 nucleotides read TGTGCCAGCAGCTTATCATGGCCCGGGTCGGGCACAGAGACCCAGTACTTC. Encoded protein: CASSLSWPGSGTETQYF.

This clonotype has just a few counts. This sequence joins TRBV7-2 and TRBJ2-1; D is ambiguous. Germline CDR1 is SGHTA and CDR2 is FQGNSA. This CDR3 is 14 amino acids long. The V and J ends lost 5 bases and 0 bases respectively, with 8 bases between them. DNA for the CDR3: TGTGCCAGCAGCCCCGGGCCCTCCTACAATGAGCAGTTCTTC. Translated, it gives CASSPGPSYNEQFF.

This chain joins TRBV11-2 and TRBJ2-3; no definite D call. The CDR3 is made up of 15 amino acids. V lost 5 bases, J lost 2 bases, and 14 bases lay in between. Germline CDR1 SGHAT, CDR2 FQNNGV. The DNA of the CDR3 is TGTGCCAGCAGCCTCACGGGCTCCATCACAGATACGCAGTATTTT. Its translation is CASSLTGSITDTQYF.

V usage is TRBV7-9 and J usage is TRBJ2-7, with 12 bases matching TRBD2. Trimming removed 4 bases from V and 2 bases from J; junction bases left unmatched: 12. Looked up from germline, CDR1 is SEHNR and CDR2 is FQNEAQ (reference sequence). The CDR3 totals 18 residues. The CDR3 bases are TGTGCCAGCAGCTCCGATTTCCGGACTAGCGGGATCCCCTACGAGCAGTACTTC. Protein: CASSSDFRTSGIPYEQYF.

The rearrangement joins TRBV24-1 to TRBJ2-5, with TRBD1 matching over 7 bases. Looked up from germline, CDR1 is KGHDR and CDR2 is SFDVKD. The CDR3 runs 17 residues. Trimming removed 4 bases from V and 11 bases from J; junction bases left unmatched: 21. CDR3 coding DNA: TGTGCCACCAGTGACACGACAGGGCGTAGCTCCTACAATGAGCAGTACTTC. Its protein is CATSDTTGRSSYNEQYF.

The table lists this clonotype with a few counts. The chain employs TRBV20-1 and TRBJ1-6; TRBD1 matches at 10 bases. The CDR3 has 14 amino acids. The V segment lost 5 bases and the J segment 9 bases; nucleotides outside the gene matches: 7. Germline V gives CDR1 DFQATT, CDR2 SNEGSKA (reference sequence). The CDR3 loop reads CSARPTGGLSPLHF. In nucleotides, the CDR3 is TGCAGTGCTCGCCCGACAGGGGGCCTTTCACCCCTCCACTTT.

The rearrangement joins TRBV20-1 to TRBJ1-6; D is perhaps TRBD1 (6 bases). Trimming pared 6 bases from V and 7 bases from J, leaving 19 bases between. This CDR3 is 15 amino acids long. Germline CDR1 reads DFQATT; CDR2 reads SNEGSKA (reference sequence). The CDR3 is CSAPGGPLKNSPLHF. The CDR3 nucleotides read TGCAGTGCACCGGGGGGGCCCCTAAAAAATTCACCCCTCCACTTT.

The CDR3 DNA reads as TGTGCCAGTAGTACACTAGCGGGAATATACAATGAGCAGTTCTTC. Translated: CASSTLAGIYNEQFF. This chain links TRBV19 with TRBJ2-1, with 10 bases that match TRBD2. CDR3 size: 15 residues. Germline CDR1 and CDR2: LNHDA and SQIVND (reference sequence). V trimming: 4 bases; J trimming: 4 bases; junction bases outside the gene matches: 4.